This T cell receptor beta chain appears in the sequencing data of a study of T cell responses to AZD1222 COVID-19 vaccine (dated by TCRdb to about 2021). About the full investigation: TCR sequencing covered 233 trial participants: roughly 200 given two doses of AZD1222 and some 25 given two doses of MenACWY control vaccine. Trial participants were enrolled by age into 18-55, 56-69 and 70-plus year subgroups, with around 150, 28 and 57 TCR-sequenced participants respectively. General conclusions and limits of the study: Most participants were white British and females outnumbered males, and the authors suggested that clonal diversity may have been underestimated. The whole spike protein was spanned by vaccine-associated CD4 TCRs, and dominant responses were seen in regions 160-218 and 743-854. Conclusions about previously exposed vaccinees are limited because only six or seven AZD1222 recipients were SARS-CoV-2 seropositive at baseline. Because no samples from the day 14 peak response were available, repertoires could be characterized only after the peak T cell response. Reportedly, close to half of the unique spike-specific TCRs recognized epitopes lying outside the regions that are mutated in the B.1.351 and B.1.1.7 variants. Spike-specific TCR breadth and depth rose significantly after two AZD1222 doses compared with day 0 and with MenACWY recipients. In the small 56-69-year group, the increase in depth fell short of significance, most likely because of low power.

This specimen's time point label, per the study, means: about 28 days (+/-7) after the second vaccine dose. In the paper's terms, the treatment or condition label means: meningococcal conjugate vaccine given as trial control. Vaccinee samples came from UK trials COV001 and COV002, including a single-blind randomized controlled phase 2/3 trial of AZD1222 (ChAdOx1 nCoV-19) in healthy adults. Trial participant PBMC samples were collected at day 0 and day 28 after the second dose for TCRbeta chain sequencing. The CDR3 regions of human TCRbeta chains were analyzed by immunosequencing. The original methods were these. Repertoire TCRs were matched against a reference library of SARS-CoV-2-specific TCRs generated with the MIRA antigen-specificity platform. Breadth was defined as the fraction of unique TCRs that were SARS-CoV-2-associated. Depth was defined as the fraction of total T cells that were SARS-CoV-2-associated. Using the MIRA data, every spike-specific TCR was mapped to the spike region that the TCR reacted to and assigned to either a CD4 or a CD8 class. Log10-transformed breadth and depth values were compared by one-way ANOVA with Sidak's multiple comparisons tests. TCRdb stores this immuneACCESS table with in-frame sequences only. Part of the clones is absent; in the studies checked, under half of the shortfall reflects unresolved V genes, and no reason is known for the rest. The V and J calls and clone size come from that table; D and trimming were worked out from the DNA. Here the sample has about 140,000 clones; roughly nine tenths occur a single time. Around 7.6% of the sample lies in the top ten.

In its sample, this clone was seen once. Its binding antigen is unknown. Base-call qualities are not available, and no considerably larger clone is one nucleotide away. This TCR was recovered from an adult who received the MenACWY meningococcal vaccine as a control. Sample: peripheral blood, taken 28 days after the second dose of the MenACWY control vaccine.

The nucleotides are TGTGCCTGGAGTGAGGGGTATAGCAATCAGCCCCAGCATTTT. This gives the protein CAWSEGYSNQPQHF. Here the chain combines TRBV30 and TRBJ1-5, and possibly TRBD1, on 5 matching bases. There are 14 amino acids in the CDR3, from cysteine to phenylalanine inclusive. Left in the record is the CDR3 DNA by itself, 42 bases read in frame from the first base. CDR1 and CDR2, per the germline V gene (reference sequence), are GTSNPN and SVGIG. V drops 1 base and J drops 0 bases, leaving 7 bases in between. Joined to the reference TRBV30 and TRBJ1-5 proteins, this CDR3 gives the full variable domain: SQTIHQWPATLVQPVGSPLSLECTVEGTSNPNLYWYRQAAGRGLQLLFYSVGIGQISSEVPQNLSASRPQDRQFILSSKKLLLSDSGFYLCAWSEGYSNQPQHFGDGTRLSIL.